One T cell receptor (beta chain) is described in this entry. CDR1 and CDR2 from the germline V gene are WNHNN and SYGVQD (reference sequence). V was clipped by 6 bases and J by 6 bases; unmatched bases: 3. This CDR3 has 13 amino acids. Original handling: For nucleated cells, counts were estimated from reference gene primer amplification. Assay used: immunoSEQ multiplex PCR; TCRdb lists only in-frame clones, some missing. The V and J calls and the clone size are those of that table, but D and trimming were determined from the DNA. The table shows 100,000 to 150,000 clones, with about three quarters occurring only once. These data are taken from a study of blood T cell repertoires in COVID-19. Study as a whole: Some COVID-19 samples were acute and others convalescent; all came from the United States, Italy and Spain. PBMCs, B-cell-depleted T cells, or T cells provided the cDNA or gDNA that made up the material.

The V and J genes are TRBV10-1 and TRBJ2-2; 8 bases align to TRBD2. Source material: peripheral blood. This TCR was sampled from a woman in her sixties or seventies with acute or convalescent COVID-19. In DNA, the CDR3 is TGCGCCAGCAGCGGGAGGGCGGCCGGGGAGCTGTTTTTT. Amino acids: CASSGRAAGELFF.